Listed here are 6 T cell receptor beta chains from one sample, sequenced in a study of T cell responses to AZD1222 COVID-19 vaccine. TCRdb's table, derived via immunoSEQ multiplex PCR, lists solely in-frame clones and lacks some. The repertoire holds over 110,000 clones, with under 95% as singletons. The sequencing used peripheral blood, collected on day 0 of AZD1222 vaccination. These receptors were taken from an adult in good health.

V and J are TRBV9 and TRBJ1-2, with 7 bases aligning to TRBD1. Looked up from germline, CDR1 is SGDLS and CDR2 is YYNGEE. This CDR3 contains 15 residues. The J segment lost 4 bases and the V segment lost 5 bases, leaving 11 bases of the junction unmatched. The CDR3: CASSLGQALSYGYTF. The DNA of the CDR3 is TGTGCCAGCAGTTTAGGACAGGCTCTTTCCTATGGCTACACCTTC.

This clone was recorded once. The chain has TRBV18 and TRBJ1-5; D unresolved. CDR1 is KGHSH and CDR2 is LQKENI in the germline V gene. This CDR3 spans 13 amino acids. Trimming removed 3 bases at V and 4 bases at J, with 7 bases between. The CDR3: CASSPQKNQPQHF. CDR3 nucleotide sequence: TGTGCCAGCTCACCCCAGAAGAATCAGCCCCAGCATTTT.

This clone appeared once. The chain joins TRBV6-1 to TRBJ2-7, with TRBD1 as a possible D gene (7 bases). Trimming cost V 0 bases and J 2 bases, with 14 bases left between them. The germline V gene has CDR1 MNHNS and CDR2 SASEGT. The CDR3 runs 16 residues. CDR3 coding DNA: TGTGCCAGCAGTGAAGCGCACGGGGGACAGCCCTACGAGCAGTACTTC. It encodes CASSEAHGGQPYEQYF.

This clone occurred a few times. This chain links TRBV4-3 with TRBJ1-1; D gene uncertain. From germline, CDR1 is LGHNA and CDR2 YSLEER. The CDR3 runs 16 residues. Deletions cut 0 bases from V and 8 bases from J, with 19 bases between. This CDR3 reads CASSQDRLQGSGEAFF. The CDR3 DNA reads as TGCGCCAGCAGCCAAGATAGGTTACAAGGGTCGGGGGAAGCTTTCTTT.

The chain is built from TRBV20-1 and TRBJ2-3; weak D call: TRBD2 (6 bases). The CDR3 covers 14 residues. Per germline, CDR1 DFQATT and CDR2 SNEGSKA (reference sequence). V gave up 3 bases and J gave up 0 bases, with 10 bases separating them. The CDR3 nucleotides read TGCAGTGCTAGTGCGGGGACTAGCACAGATACGCAGTATTTT. Amino acid sequence: CSASAGTSTDTQYF.

The V and J genes are TRBV5-4 and TRBJ1-2, with 7 bases matching TRBD1. The CDR3 has 16 residues. The J segment lost 4 bases and the V segment lost 4 bases, leaving 13 bases of the junction unmatched. The germline gives CDR1 SGHNT, CDR2 YYREEE (reference sequence). The CDR3 DNA follows: TGTGCCAGCAGCGCGCGACAGGGTCCGGGGAGCTATGGCTACACCTTC. Residues: CASSARQGPGSYGYTF.